One T cell receptor beta chain is described in this entry. Its antigen is unidentified. The source of the sample is a study of T cells after yellow fever vaccination. Study-wide results and caveats: The study noted that FACS-sorted repertoires could contain abundant clonotypes contaminating from the bulk population.

TCRdb re-called the 5' RACE reads with MiXCR, one entry per CDR3 protein. The sample has under 300,000 distinct CDR3 sequences, 10% to 15% seen once. Trimming took 2 bases from V and 7 from J; bases not matched to a gene: 5. The CDR3 loop spans 13 amino acids. The germline V gene has CDR1 DFQATT and CDR2 SNEGSKA (reference sequence). This receptor was identified in a man between 25 and 39 years old who received the YFV17D yellow fever vaccine. The V call is TRBV20-1, the J call TRBJ2-3, with 8 bases matching TRBD2. Sequencing used CD4+ T cells sorted from PBMCs, obtained 45 days after the yellow fever booster vaccination. The CDR3 region has the DNA TGCAGTGCTAGATCCGGCGGGGGGAATACGCAGTATTTT. Translating gives CSARSGGGNTQYF.